This T cell receptor beta chain was recorded in a study of cytomegalovirus exposure and HLA in healthy donors (dated by TCRdb to about 2017). Broadly, across the study: The 666 repertoires of the first cohort and the roughly 110 validation repertoires were produced on the same platform, according to a later analysis. The study was designed to test whether signatures of past pathogen exposure could be identified by cataloging public T cell receptors. Along with the roughly 670-subject first cohort, a separate validation cohort of over a hundred different subjects was used. To predict cytomegalovirus infection status, the study combined high-throughput TCR immunosequencing, statistical association of individual TCRs with disease status, and machine learning. Study-level results and caveats: Most TCR sequences were seen in very few donors, while some public TCRs were found in many individuals. A few of the identified cytomegalovirus-associated TCR beta chains were confirmed in vitro to be specific for cytomegalovirus antigens. The authors suggested that the approach could potentially be extended to other disease states and immunological phenotypes. A total of roughly 160 TCR beta chains were listed by the study as associated with cytomegalovirus. Cytomegalovirus status was reported to be diagnosed by the classifier with high specificity and sensitivity in both the original and validation cohorts. A later analysis lacked HLA typing for the validation cohort, so it scored co-occurrence in that cohort across all 120 repertoires. Subsequent analysis determined that TCRs grouped into clusters in the first cohort also showed a tendency toward co-occurrence across the roughly 120 validation repertoires, and approximately 94% of cluster scores exceeded 0.

As to this clone: There is no known antigen for this receptor. Per-base qualities were not stored, and no clone one base away is much larger.

Donors formed part of the validation cohort, which comprised over a hundred subjects and was distinct from the first cohort of 670 or so subjects. Libraries were constructed by the immunoSEQ multiplex PCR assay. In the paper's pipeline: A statistical classification framework was built for diagnosing cytomegalovirus status from the catalog of TCR beta chain sequences. Here the immuneACCESS table is served through TCRdb, limited to in-frame sequences with V and J called. Missing clones are a known gap in these copies; in checked studies unresolved V genes cover under half, and the rest lacks a known reason. D and trimming come from the DNA, and the V and J calls and clone size come from that table. The sample records hundreds of thousands of clones, around 91% of which are singletons. Of the sample, 3.1% falls within the top ten clones. The CDR1 and CDR2 encoded by the germline V gene are MDHEN and SYDVKM. The cysteine opens and the phenylalanine closes a CDR3 of 18 amino acids. Left in the record is the CDR3 DNA by itself, 54 bases read in frame from the first base. Trimming takes 7 bases from V and 0 bases from J, and the germline ends sit 19 bases apart.

The clonotype originates from a woman in her twenties or thirties in good health and CMV-seronegative. The receptor chain draws on TRBV28 and TRBJ2-6; D gene: possibly TRBD1, on 6 matching bases. Sequencing was carried out using PBMCs. The CDR3 reads CASTLGAVQNSGANVLTF. The sequenced DNA: TGTGCCAGCACTTTGGGGGCAGTACAGAACTCTGGGGCCAACGTCCTGACTTTC.